This T cell receptor beta chain was identified in a study of T cell responses to AZD1222 COVID-19 vaccine. Study-wide background: Pooling of second doses given at about 4 or about 12 weeks was done. Study-level findings and limits: Most donors were white British, females outnumbered males, and clonal diversity was possibly underestimated.

Profiling relied on immunoSEQ multiplex PCR, and the TCRdb table lists in-frame clones only, not all of them. There are 95,000 to 150,000 clones in the sample; about 90% occur only once, and 5% to 6.5% lies in the top ten. Regarding this clone: Its antigen is unidentified.

This TCR derives from an adult in good health. The sample in question was peripheral blood, obtained on day 0 of AZD1222 vaccination.

The CDR3 sequence is CASSLRTGAFDEQFF. In DNA form, the CDR3 reads TGTGCCAGCAGCCTCCGGACAGGGGCTTTCGATGAGCAGTTCTTC. The V and J genes are TRBV3-1 (or the pseudogene TRBV3-2) and TRBJ2-1; 9 bases are shared with TRBD1. Germline V lookup: CDR1 LGHDT, CDR2 YNNKEL (reference sequence). The CDR3 extends over 15 amino acids. V shed 4 bases, J shed 8 bases, and the junction held 9 bases outside the gene matches.